The 13 T cell receptor beta chains given below trace back to one sample, sequenced in a study of blood T cell repertoires in COVID-19. The protocol was immunoSEQ multiplex PCR, while the TCRdb copy is restricted to in-frame clones and leaves out a portion. In the table there are more than 45,000 clones, about 90% of which are singletons. The specimen was peripheral blood. Receptors were obtained from a man between 65 and 85 years old with active COVID-19.

The chain couples TRBV6-5 to TRBJ2-3, with D perhaps TRBD2 (5 bases). The CDR3 contains 11 residues. V dropped 4 bases and J dropped 7 bases, with 6 bases sitting between them. CDR1 is MNHEY, CDR2 SVGAGI, per germline. CDR3 residues: CASSSTNTQYF. For the CDR3, the DNA is TGTGCCAGCAGTTCGACTAATACGCAGTATTTT.

The chain carries TRBV2 and TRBJ2-3; D possibly corresponds to TRBD2 (5 bases). Between the trimmed V and J ends, which lost 10 bases and 0 bases, there was a span of 17 bases. CDR1 and CDR2 from the germline V gene are SNHLY and FYNNEI. This CDR3 spans 15 amino acids. The chain's CDR3 is CATKLARPSTDTQYF. CDR3 bases: TGTGCCACCAAGCTAGCACGTCCTAGCACAGATACGCAGTATTTT.

This clone is a singleton in its sample. This chain links TRBV6-5 with TRBJ2-2; 8 nucleotides align to TRBD1. The germline gives CDR1 MNHEY, CDR2 SVGAGI. The CDR3 runs 15 residues. The V segment lost 2 bases and the J segment 9 bases; nucleotides outside the gene matches: 8. DNA of the CDR3: TGTGCCAGCAGTTACAATTCACAGGGGGTCAGGGAGCTGTTTTTT. It codes for CASSYNSQGVRELFF.

The gene calls are TRBV20-1 and TRBJ2-7, with 7 bases lining up with TRBD1. Per germline, CDR1 DFQATT and CDR2 SNEGSKA (reference sequence). The junction had 3 bases not matched to a gene; V was cut back by 5 bases and J by 5 bases. CDR3 length equals 11 residues. The CDR3 nucleotides read TGCAGTGCTGGACAGGTCCACGAGCAGTACTTC. Its translation is CSAGQVHEQYF.

The J gene is TRBJ2-7, the V gene TRBV5-4, with TRBD2 as a possible D gene (7 bases). The V gene lost 4 bases and the J gene lost 2 bases, with 16 bases spanning the gap. This CDR3 is 15 amino acids long. Germline loops: CDR1 SGHNT, CDR2 YYREEE (reference sequence). The CDR3 loop is CASSVVGGGPYEQYF. CDR3 coding DNA: TGTGCCAGCAGCGTCGTGGGGGGGGGCCCCTACGAGCAGTACTTC.

The CDR3 region has the DNA TGTGCCACCAAAAACTGGGACAGGGTCACCGGGGAGCTGTTTTTT. Translating it yields CATKNWDRVTGELFF. The chain carries TRBV10-3 and TRBJ2-2; 9 bases agree with TRBD1. Germline V CDR1 and CDR2: ENHRY, SYGVKD. V lost 10 bases and J lost 4; bases outside the gene matches: 10. The CDR3 length is 15 residues.

The chain carries TRBV12-5 and TRBJ1-2, with 9 bases identical to TRBD1. Unmatched junction bases numbered 8, after V lost 3 bases and J lost 6 bases. Germline assignment: CDR1 LGHNT and CDR2 FRNRAP. CDR3 length: 15 residues. CDR3 loop: CASGFDGTGSNGYTF. DNA of the CDR3: TGTGCTAGTGGTTTCGATGGGACAGGGTCGAATGGCTACACCTTC.

V and J are TRBV25-1 and TRBJ1-1; TRBD1 might be the D (5 bases). The CDR3 runs to 14 residues. Germline CDR1 is MGHDK and CDR2 is SYGVNS. V dropped 3 bases and J dropped 0 bases, with 8 bases sitting between them. Here the CDR3 DNA reads TGTGCCAGCAGTGACGGGGGGATGAACACTGAAGCTTTCTTT. Translation gives CASSDGGMNTEAFF.

The V call is TRBV5-4, the J call TRBJ2-1; 13 positions agree with TRBD2. The CDR3 covers 16 residues. The ends lost 4 bases at V and 7 bases at J; junction bases unmatched: 8. The germline CDR1 and CDR2 sequences are SGHNT and YYREEE (reference sequence). The CDR3 bases are TGTGCCAGCAGCCGTGAAGGACTAGCGGGGGAGAATGAGCAGTTCTTC. As protein: CASSREGLAGENEQFF. Filled out from reference TRBV5-4 and TRBJ2-1, the complete variable domain reads ETGVTQSPTHLIKTRGQQVTLRCSSQSGHNTVSWYQQALGQGPQFIFQYYREEENGRGNFPPRFSGLQFPNYSSELNVNALELDDSALYLCASSREGLAGENEQFFGPGTRLTVL.

The chain combines TRBV27 with TRBJ1-1, with D unresolved. This CDR3 contains 14 residues. V was trimmed by 0 bases and J by 6 bases, leaving 11 bases between them. Per the germline V gene, CDR1 is MNHEY and CDR2 is SMNVEV (reference sequence). CDR3 sequence (DNA): TGTGCCAGCAGTTTATCGACTGCCGGGTCTGAAGCTTTCTTT. Protein product: CASSLSTAGSEAFF.

The chain employs TRBV6-6 and TRBJ2-5; possible D gene TRBD2, 5 bases. The CDR3 has 15 amino acids. Trimming pared 7 bases from V and 2 bases from J, leaving 17 bases between. Germline CDR1 reads MNHNY; CDR2 reads SVGAGI (reference sequence). The chain's CDR3 is CASTSLGRLQETQYF. DNA of the CDR3: TGTGCCAGCACCTCCCTGGGGAGACTTCAAGAGACCCAGTACTTC.

The rearrangement joins TRBV29-1 to TRBJ2-5; 8 bases fit TRBD1. Germline values: CDR1 SQVTM, CDR2 ANQGSEA. The CDR3 is 14 amino acids. J lost 2 bases, V lost 6 bases, and 8 bases had no gene match. The CDR3 region has the DNA TGCAGCGTGACCGGACAGGGCCAACAAGAGACCCAGTACTTC. Its translation is CSVTGQGQQETQYF.

The rearrangement uses TRBV18 and TRBJ2-7, with a possible D match to TRBD2 (6 bases). V was cut by 0 bases and J by 3 bases, with 9 bases left in between. This CDR3 is 14 amino acids long. CDR1 is KGHSH, CDR2 LQKENI, per germline. The CDR3 DNA is TGTGCCAGCTCACCACCGGGGGGAAGCTACGAGCAGTACTTC. It is translated as CASSPPGGSYEQYF.